The present entry profiles one T cell receptor beta chain with its context. These data come from a study of blood T cell repertoires in COVID-19. Across the whole study: Two negative PCRs, clearance, or symptom resolution had been documented for recovered Cohort 3 donors. Material from acute and convalescent COVID-19 was sourced from the United States, Italy and Spain. The analysed material was cDNA or gDNA that came from T cells, B-cell-depleted T cells, or PBMCs.

Germline CDR1 SGHRS, CDR2 YFSETQ. The CDR3 contains 15 residues. Trimming took 2 bases from V and 2 from J, leaving 10 bases between them. This study enrolled people aged roughly 18 to 90 from about 24 US geographic areas. Method: immunoSEQ multiplex PCR; TCRdb's copy keeps in-frame clones and lacks some. The sample holds 200,000 or so clones; roughly 84% are singletons and the top ten take approximately 7.3%. The chain links TRBV5-1 to TRBJ2-2; D possibly corresponds to TRBD2 (6 bases). The sample taken for sequencing was PBMCs or T cells enriched from blood (not recorded which). This clonotype originated in a man aged 30-40 years in a cohort exposed to, infected with or recovered from COVID-19 (not recorded which). The CDR3 DNA follows: TGCGCCAGCAGCTTTCGGGGGACCAACACCGGGGAGCTGTTTTTT. Translating gives CASSFRGTNTGELFF.